One and the same sample provided the 9 T cell receptor beta chains below, sequenced in a study of T cell repertoires in aging, cancer and after chemotherapy (dated by TCRdb to about 2019). Instead of sorted cells or RNA, genomic DNA extracted from peripheral blood served as the source for amplifying TCR beta rearrangements. TCRdb names Illumina MiSeq as the instrument used. Rearranged TRB sequences spanning V, D and J segments were amplified in a multiplex touch-down PCR with a mixed TRB-A/B primer pool. Using fastp at Q25 and MiXCR, TCRdb reprocessed the public reads and kept productive beta chains. For every CDR3 protein sequence, its rows merge into one entry that carries the most common genes and DNA. This sample comprises approximately 10,000 distinct CDR3 sequences, around 42% of them detected only once. The leading ten clones occupy about 6.9% of the sample. Sequenced input: blood. All receptors come from a human donor in good health.

This chain joins TRBV6-6 and TRBJ2-1; 14 positions agree with TRBD2. V shed 8 bases, J shed 6 bases, and the junction held 3 bases outside the gene matches. Per the germline V gene, CDR1 is MNHNY and CDR2 is SVGAGI (reference sequence). The CDR3 has 14 amino acids. CDR3 bases: TGTGCCAGCGGGACTAGCGGGGGATCCAATGAGCAGTTCTTC. It specifies CASGTSGGSNEQFF.

This clonotype was counted between two and nine times. This chain connects TRBV6-5 to TRBJ1-5; 9 nucleotides line up with TRBD1. This CDR3 contains 15 residues. Germline V gene sequence: CDR1 MNHEY, CDR2 SVGAGI. V was clipped by 6 bases and J by 5 bases; unmatched bases: 8. The CDR3, as DNA: TGTGCCAGCAGCCGGGGACAGGGACGGTATCAGCCCCAGCATTTT. It specifies CASSRGQGRYQPQHF.

This clonotype showed up just a few times. This rearrangement joins TRBV29-1 to TRBJ1-1; 7 bases agree with TRBD1. The CDR3 loop spans 15 amino acids. Germline loops: CDR1 SQVTM, CDR2 ANQGSEA. The trim removed 6 bases at V and 1 base at J, leaving 11 bases unmatched. In DNA, the CDR3 is TGCAGCGTCCCCCGGCGGGACAGTCCGAACACTGAAGCTTTCTTT. Translation: CSVPRRDSPNTEAFF. Looking up the rest from reference TRBV29-1 and TRBJ1-1 gives the full variable domain: SAVISQKPSRDICQRGTSLTIQCQVDSQVTMMFWYRQQPGQSLTLIATANQGSEATYESGFVIDKFPISRPNLTFSTLTVSNMSPEDSSIYLCSVPRRDSPNTEAFFGQGTRLTVV.

This clonotype has only a few counts. The gene calls are TRBV6-5 and TRBJ2-7; 8 nucleotides align to TRBD1. V lost 6 bases to trimming and J lost 3 bases; unmatched junction nucleotides: 7. The CDR3 totals 14 residues. CDR1 is MNHEY and CDR2 is SVGAGI in the germline V gene. The chain's CDR3 is CASRSDRGYYEQYF. The CDR3 DNA reads TGTGCCAGCAGGTCCGACAGGGGATACTACGAGCAGTACTTC.

This clonotype was seen a handful of times. This chain uses TRBV20-1 with TRBJ1-4, with D perhaps matching TRBD1 (5 bases). This CDR3 is built from 11 residues. Germline CDR1 reads DFQATT; CDR2 reads SNEGSKA (reference sequence). The chain's CDR3 is CSAGNNEKLFF. CDR3 in DNA: TGCAGCGCAGGGAATAATGAAAAACTGTTTTTT.

This clonotype is judged medium-sized. V usage is TRBV30 and J usage is TRBJ1-2; D is possibly TRBD1 (6 bases). Germline loops: CDR1 GTSNPN, CDR2 SVGIG (reference sequence). Trimming took off 0 bases at V and 8 bases at J, with 13 bases between the two ends. This CDR3 has 13 residues. CDR3 in DNA: TGTGCCTGGAGTGTAATGTTGGGGGGCGGCTACACCTTC. Translating it yields CAWSVMLGGGYTF.

The table lists this clonotype with a few counts. V is TRBV6-1 and J is TRBJ2-7; no reliable D call. The CDR3 spans 14 residues. Trimming took off 1 base at V and 3 bases at J, with 10 bases between the two ends. Germline values: CDR1 MNHNS, CDR2 SASEGT. The DNA of the CDR3 is TGTGCCAGCAGTGAAGGGGCCTCTGACTACGAGCAGTACTTC. Its translation: CASSEGASDYEQYF.

The CDR3 spells CSAILLSHGYTF. Written as DNA, the CDR3 is TGCAGTGCTATTTTGCTGTCCCATGGCTACACCTTC. This chain joins TRBV20-1 and TRBJ1-2; the D is unclear. CDR3 length: 12 amino acids. CDR1 and CDR2 from the germline V gene are DFQATT and SNEGSKA (reference sequence). Trimming left V 4 bases short and J 6 bases short, with 12 bases between.

Notes on this clonotype: At one end, the junction sequence differs from germline, possibly due to a read error. This chain joins TRBV10-1 and TRBJ2-5, with TRBD2 identical over 9 bases. CDR3 size: 16 residues. The germline V gene has CDR1 WNHNN and CDR2 SYGVQD (reference sequence). CDR3 DNA: TGTGCCAGCAGGCCACGACTAGCGGAATTACAAGAGACCCAGTACTTC. Its protein product is CASRPRLAELQETQYF.